The T cell receptor (beta chain) under discussion was sequenced for a study of identical twins. Ten or more counts support this clonotype. Antigen unknown. Findings and limits, study-wide: Abundant beta clonotypes from cord blood had fewer insertions, unlike memory repertoires, which showed none.

MiXCR was run by TCRdb on the 5' RACE reads, yielding one entry per CDR3 protein. Of fewer than 900,000 distinct CDR3 sequences listed, 21% are singletons. These data also featured in a second study, about T cells expressing NK-cell markers.

This TCR derives from a woman in her late teens or twenties in good health. Sequencing was performed on PBMCs.

The CDR3 spells CATSDPTTGYSPYEQYF. The CDR3 bases are TGTGCCACCAGTGACCCTACGACAGGCTATTCCCCCTACGAGCAGTACTTC. This chain joins TRBV24-1 and TRBJ2-7, with D perhaps matching TRBD1 (6 bases). The CDR3 is 17 amino acids. V was trimmed by 4 bases and J by 2 bases, leaving 20 bases between them. Per the germline V gene, CDR1 is KGHDR and CDR2 is SFDVKD.